The source of this TCR beta chain is a study of a mutant IDH1 vaccine in newly diagnosed glioma. CDR1 is SGDLS and CDR2 is YYNGEE in the germline V gene. The CDR3 is 14 amino acids. V lost 4 bases and J lost 5; bases outside the gene matches: 8. Only in-frame clones appear in the TCRdb table, and some are missing; sequencing was by immunoSEQ multiplex PCR. The table has roughly 86,000 clones, roughly 78% seen once. Described time point: baseline, week 1 (first vaccination visit). Treatment specified: pre-vaccination baseline after standard-of-care therapy. V usage is TRBV9 and J usage is TRBJ2-7, with 8 nucleotides matching TRBD1. This clonotype originated in a man aged 35 to 55 with glioma. The sample here was PBMCs, taken from a glioma patient treated with radiotherapy, temozolomide or both. CDR3 residues: CASSNGQGTNEQYF. The CDR3 nucleotides read TGTGCCAGCAGCAACGGACAGGGAACCAACGAGCAGTACTTC.